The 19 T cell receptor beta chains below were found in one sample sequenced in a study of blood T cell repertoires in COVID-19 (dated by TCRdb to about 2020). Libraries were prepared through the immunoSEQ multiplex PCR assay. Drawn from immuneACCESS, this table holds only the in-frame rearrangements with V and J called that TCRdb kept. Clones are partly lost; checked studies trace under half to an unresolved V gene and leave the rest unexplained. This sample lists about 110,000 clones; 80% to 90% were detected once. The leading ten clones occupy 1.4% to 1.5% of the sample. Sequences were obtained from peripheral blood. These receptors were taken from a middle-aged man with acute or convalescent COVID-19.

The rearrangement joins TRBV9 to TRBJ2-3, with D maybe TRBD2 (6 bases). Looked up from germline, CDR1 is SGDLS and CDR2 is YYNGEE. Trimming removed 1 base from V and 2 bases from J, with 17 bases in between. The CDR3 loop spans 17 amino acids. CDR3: CASSVNWRGGSTDTQYF. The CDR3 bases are TGTGCCAGCAGCGTAAACTGGCGGGGAGGTTCCACAGATACGCAGTATTTT.

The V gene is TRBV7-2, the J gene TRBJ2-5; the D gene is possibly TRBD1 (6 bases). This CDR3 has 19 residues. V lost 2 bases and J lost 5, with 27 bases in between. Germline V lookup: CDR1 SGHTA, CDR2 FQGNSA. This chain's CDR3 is CASSLRVVGAQGPRETQYF. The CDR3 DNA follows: TGTGCCAGCAGCTTAAGGGTAGTGGGCGCCCAGGGGCCCCGCGAGACCCAGTACTTC.

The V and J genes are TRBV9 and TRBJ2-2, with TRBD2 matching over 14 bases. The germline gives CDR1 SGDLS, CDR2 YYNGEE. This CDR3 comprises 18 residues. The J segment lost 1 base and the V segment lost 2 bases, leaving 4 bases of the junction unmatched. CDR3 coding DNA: TGTGCCAGCAGCGTGGGACTAGCGGGGGATTGGAACACCGGGGAGCTGTTTTTT. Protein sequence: CASSVGLAGDWNTGELFF.

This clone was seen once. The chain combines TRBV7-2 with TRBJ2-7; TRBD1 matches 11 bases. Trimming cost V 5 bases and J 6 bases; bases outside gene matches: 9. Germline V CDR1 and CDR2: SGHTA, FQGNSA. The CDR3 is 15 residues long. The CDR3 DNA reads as TGTGCCAGCAGCGTCGAGGGGACAGGGGGGTCCGAGCAGTACTTC. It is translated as CASSVEGTGGSEQYF.

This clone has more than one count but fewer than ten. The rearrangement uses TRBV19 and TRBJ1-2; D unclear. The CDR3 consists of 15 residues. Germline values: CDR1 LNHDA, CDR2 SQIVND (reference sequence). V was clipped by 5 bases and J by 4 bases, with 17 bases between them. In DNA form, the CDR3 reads TGTGCCAGTAGTTTACTTTCAGCAGCGACCTATGGCTACACCTTC. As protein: CASSLLSAATYGYTF.

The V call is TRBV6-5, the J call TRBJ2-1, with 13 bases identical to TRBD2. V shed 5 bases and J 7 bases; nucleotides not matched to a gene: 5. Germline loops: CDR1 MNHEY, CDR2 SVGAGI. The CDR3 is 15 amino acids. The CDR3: CASSNRGLAGNEQFF. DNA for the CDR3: TGTGCCAGCAGTAACCGGGGACTAGCGGGAAATGAGCAGTTCTTC.

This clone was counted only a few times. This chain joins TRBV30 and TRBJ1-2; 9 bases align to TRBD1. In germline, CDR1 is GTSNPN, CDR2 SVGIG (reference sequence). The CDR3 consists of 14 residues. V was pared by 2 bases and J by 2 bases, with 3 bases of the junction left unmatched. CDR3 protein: CAWSIGTGNYGYTF. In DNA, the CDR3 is TGTGCCTGGAGTATAGGGACAGGGAACTATGGCTACACCTTC. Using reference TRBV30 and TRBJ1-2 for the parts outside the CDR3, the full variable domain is SQTIHQWPATLVQPVGSPLSLECTVEGTSNPNLYWYRQAAGRGLQLLFYSVGIGQISSEVPQNLSASRPQDRQFILSSKKLLLSDSGFYLCAWSIGTGNYGYTFGSGTRLTVV.

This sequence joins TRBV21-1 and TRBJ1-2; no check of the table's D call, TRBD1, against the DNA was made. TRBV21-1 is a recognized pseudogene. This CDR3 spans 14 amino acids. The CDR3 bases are TGTGCCAGCAGCAAAGTAGGGACACGGTATGGCTACACCTTC. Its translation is CASSKVGTRYGYTF.

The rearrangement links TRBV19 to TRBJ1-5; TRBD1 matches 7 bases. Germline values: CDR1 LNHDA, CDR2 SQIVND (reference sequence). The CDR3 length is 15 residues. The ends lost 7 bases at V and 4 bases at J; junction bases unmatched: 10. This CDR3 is CASTLTGMGNQPQHF. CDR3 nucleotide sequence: TGTGCCAGTACCCTGACAGGGATGGGAAATCAGCCCCAGCATTTT.

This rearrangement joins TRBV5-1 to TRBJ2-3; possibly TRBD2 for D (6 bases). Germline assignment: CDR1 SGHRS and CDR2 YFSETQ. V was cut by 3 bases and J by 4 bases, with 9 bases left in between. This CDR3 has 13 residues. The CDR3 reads CASSSGGSDTQYF. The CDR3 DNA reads TGCGCCAGCAGCTCCGGGGGTTCAGATACGCAGTATTTT.

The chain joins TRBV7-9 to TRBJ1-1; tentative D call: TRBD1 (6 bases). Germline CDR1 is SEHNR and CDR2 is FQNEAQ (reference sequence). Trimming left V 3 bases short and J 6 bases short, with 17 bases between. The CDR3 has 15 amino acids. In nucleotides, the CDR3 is TGTGCCAGCAGCTTGGGGCGGGGGGCGAGCCCTGAAGCTTTCTTT. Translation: CASSLGRGASPEAFF.

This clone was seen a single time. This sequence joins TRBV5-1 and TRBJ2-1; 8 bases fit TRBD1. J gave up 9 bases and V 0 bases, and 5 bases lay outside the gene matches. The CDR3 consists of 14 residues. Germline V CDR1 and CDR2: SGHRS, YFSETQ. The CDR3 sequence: CASSLEVRGLEQFF. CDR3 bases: TGCGCCAGCAGCTTGGAGGTCAGGGGGCTTGAGCAGTTCTTC.

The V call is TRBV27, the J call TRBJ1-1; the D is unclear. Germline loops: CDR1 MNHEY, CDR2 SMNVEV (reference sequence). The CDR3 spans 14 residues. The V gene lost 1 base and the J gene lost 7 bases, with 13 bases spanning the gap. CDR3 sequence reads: CASSLWAVDGEAFF. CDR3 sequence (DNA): TGTGCCAGCAGTTTATGGGCCGTTGACGGTGAAGCTTTCTTT.

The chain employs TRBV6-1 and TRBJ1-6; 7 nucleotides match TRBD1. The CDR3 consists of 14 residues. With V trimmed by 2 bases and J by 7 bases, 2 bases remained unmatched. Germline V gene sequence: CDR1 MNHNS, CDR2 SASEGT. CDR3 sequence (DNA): TGTGCCAGCAGTGAAACAGGGGCAAATTCACCCCTCCACTTT. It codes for CASSETGANSPLHF.

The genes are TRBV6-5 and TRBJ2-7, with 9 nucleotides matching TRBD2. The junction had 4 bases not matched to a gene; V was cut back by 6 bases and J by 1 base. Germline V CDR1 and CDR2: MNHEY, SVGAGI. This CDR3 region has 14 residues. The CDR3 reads CASRKREESYEQYF. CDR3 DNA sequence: TGTGCCAGCAGAAAGCGGGAGGAATCCTACGAGCAGTACTTC.

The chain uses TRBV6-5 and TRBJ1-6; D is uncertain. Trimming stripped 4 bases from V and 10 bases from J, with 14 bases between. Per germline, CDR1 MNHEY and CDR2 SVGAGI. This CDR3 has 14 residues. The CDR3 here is CASSWEGSGSPLHF. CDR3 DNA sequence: TGTGCCAGCAGTTGGGAGGGAAGCGGCTCACCCCTCCACTTT.

The CDR3 here is CASTRGSRNTEAFF. Written as DNA, the CDR3 is TGCGCCAGCACCCGGGGGTCCAGGAACACTGAAGCTTTCTTT. This rearrangement joins TRBV23-1 to TRBJ1-1; possible D gene TRBD1, 5 bases. TRBV23-1 is designated an ORF whose function remains uncertain. V lost 7 bases and J 1 base, leaving 13 bases between the germline ends. The CDR3 is made up of 14 amino acids.

This chain's CDR3 is CASSGRQEPNNEQFF. CDR3 nucleotide sequence: TGTGCCAGCAGCGGACGACAGGAGCCTAACAATGAGCAGTTCTTC. The chain recombines TRBV5-4 with TRBJ2-1; a weak D match, TRBD1 (6 bases). The CDR3 totals 15 residues. Per the germline V gene, CDR1 is SGHNT and CDR2 is YYREEE (reference sequence). V was cut by 4 bases and J by 5 bases, with 16 bases left in between.

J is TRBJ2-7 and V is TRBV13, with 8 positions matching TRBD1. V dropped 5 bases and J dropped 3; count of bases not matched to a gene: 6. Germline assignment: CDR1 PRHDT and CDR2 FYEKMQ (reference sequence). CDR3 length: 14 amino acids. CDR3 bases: TGTGCCAGCAGCCACCGGACAGGGTACTACGAGCAGTACTTC. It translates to CASSHRTGYYEQYF.